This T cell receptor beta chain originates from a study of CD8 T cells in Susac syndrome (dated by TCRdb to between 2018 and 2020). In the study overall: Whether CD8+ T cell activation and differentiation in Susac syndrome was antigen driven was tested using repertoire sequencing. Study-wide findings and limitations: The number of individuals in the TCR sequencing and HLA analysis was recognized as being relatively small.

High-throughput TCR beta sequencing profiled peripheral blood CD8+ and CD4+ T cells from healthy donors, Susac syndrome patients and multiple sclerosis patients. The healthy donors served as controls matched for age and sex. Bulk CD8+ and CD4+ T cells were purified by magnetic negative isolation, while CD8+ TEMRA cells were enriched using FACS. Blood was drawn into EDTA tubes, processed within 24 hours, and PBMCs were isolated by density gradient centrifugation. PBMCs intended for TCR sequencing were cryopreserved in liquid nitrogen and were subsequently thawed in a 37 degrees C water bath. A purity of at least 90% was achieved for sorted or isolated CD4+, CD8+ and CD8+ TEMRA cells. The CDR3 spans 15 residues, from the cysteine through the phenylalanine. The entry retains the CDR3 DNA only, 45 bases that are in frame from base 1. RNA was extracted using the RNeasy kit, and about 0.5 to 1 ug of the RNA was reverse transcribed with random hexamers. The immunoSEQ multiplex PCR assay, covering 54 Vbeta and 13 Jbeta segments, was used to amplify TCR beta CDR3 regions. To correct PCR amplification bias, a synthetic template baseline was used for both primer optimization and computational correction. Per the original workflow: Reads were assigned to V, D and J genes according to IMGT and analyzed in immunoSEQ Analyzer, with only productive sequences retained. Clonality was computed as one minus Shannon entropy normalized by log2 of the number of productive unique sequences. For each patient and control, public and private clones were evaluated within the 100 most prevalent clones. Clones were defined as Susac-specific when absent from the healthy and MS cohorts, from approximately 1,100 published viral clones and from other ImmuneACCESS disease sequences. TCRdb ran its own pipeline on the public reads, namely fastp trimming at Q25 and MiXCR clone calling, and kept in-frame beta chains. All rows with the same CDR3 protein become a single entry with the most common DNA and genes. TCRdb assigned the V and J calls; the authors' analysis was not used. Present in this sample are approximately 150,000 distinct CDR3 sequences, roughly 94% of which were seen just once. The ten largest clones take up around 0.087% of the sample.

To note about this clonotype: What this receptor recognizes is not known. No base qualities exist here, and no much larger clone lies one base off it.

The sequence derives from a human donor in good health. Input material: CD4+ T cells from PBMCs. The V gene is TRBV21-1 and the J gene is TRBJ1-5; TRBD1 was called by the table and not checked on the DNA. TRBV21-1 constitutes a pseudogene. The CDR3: CASIRTGTGNQPQHF. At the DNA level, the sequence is TGTGCCAGCATCCGGACAGGGACGGGGAATCAGCCCCAGCATTTT.